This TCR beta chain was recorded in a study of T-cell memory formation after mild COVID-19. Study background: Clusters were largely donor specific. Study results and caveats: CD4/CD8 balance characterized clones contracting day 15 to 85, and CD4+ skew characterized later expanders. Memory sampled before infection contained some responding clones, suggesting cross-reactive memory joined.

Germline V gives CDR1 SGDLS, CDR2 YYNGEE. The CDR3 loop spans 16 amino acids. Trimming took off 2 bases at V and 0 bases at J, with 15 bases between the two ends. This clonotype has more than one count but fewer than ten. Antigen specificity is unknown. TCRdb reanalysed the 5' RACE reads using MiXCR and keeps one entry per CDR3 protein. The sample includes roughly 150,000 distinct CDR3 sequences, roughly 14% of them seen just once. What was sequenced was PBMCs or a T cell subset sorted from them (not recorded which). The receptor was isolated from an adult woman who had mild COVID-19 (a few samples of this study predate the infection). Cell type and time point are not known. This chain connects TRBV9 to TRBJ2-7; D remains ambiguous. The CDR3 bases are TGTGCCAGCAGCGTTAGGCCTGAAGGAAGCTCCTACGAGCAGTACTTC. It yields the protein CASSVRPEGSSYEQYF. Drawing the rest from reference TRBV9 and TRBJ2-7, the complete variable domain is DSGVTQTPKHLITATGQRVTLRCSPRSGDLSVYWYQQSLDQGLQFLIQYYNGEERAKGNILERFSAQQFPDLHSELNLSSLELGDSALYFCASSVRPEGSSYEQYFGPGTRLTVT.